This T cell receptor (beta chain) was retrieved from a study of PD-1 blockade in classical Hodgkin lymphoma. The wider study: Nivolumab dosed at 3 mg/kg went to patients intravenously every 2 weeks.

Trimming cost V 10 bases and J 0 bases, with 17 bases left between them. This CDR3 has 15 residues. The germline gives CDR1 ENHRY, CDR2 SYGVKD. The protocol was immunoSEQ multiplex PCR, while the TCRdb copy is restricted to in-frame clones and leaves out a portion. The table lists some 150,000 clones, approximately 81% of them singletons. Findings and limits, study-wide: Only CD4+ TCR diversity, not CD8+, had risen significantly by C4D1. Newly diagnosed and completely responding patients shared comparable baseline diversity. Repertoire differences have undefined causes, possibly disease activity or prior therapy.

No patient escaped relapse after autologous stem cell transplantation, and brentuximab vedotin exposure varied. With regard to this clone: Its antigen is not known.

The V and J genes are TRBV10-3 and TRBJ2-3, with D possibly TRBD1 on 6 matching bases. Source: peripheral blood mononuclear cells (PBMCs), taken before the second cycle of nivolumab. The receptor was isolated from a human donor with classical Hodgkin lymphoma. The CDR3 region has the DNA TGTGCCAGCTCTGGGACAACCGCTAGCACAGATACGCAGTATTTT. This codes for CASSGTTASTDTQYF.